The table lists the clone carrying this T cell receptor (beta chain) with a few counts. The CDR3 has 15 amino acids. V lost 8 bases and J 14 bases, leaving 28 bases between the germline ends. In germline, CDR1 is SEHNR, CDR2 FQNEAQ (reference sequence). Both TRBC1 and TRBC2 were covered by a beta constant-region primer of two equimolar oligonucleotides. Nested alpha and beta constant-region primers with the SP2 primer drove four PCR rounds on ligated cDNA. TCRdb called the UMI-ligation and nested PCR reads again in MiXCR, with one record for every CDR3 protein. The sample has some 80,000 distinct CDR3 sequences; over 9% are singletons. These data come from a study of naive and memory T cell subsets.

The sequencing input was naive CD8+ T cells from blood. This chain joins TRBV7-9 and TRBJ2-1; D is possibly TRBD2 (6 bases). The TCR was taken from a human donor in good health. The DNA for the CDR3 is TGTGCCAGCGCCCCGACGGGAGTAGCCCGGGGTGGCGAGTTCTTC. Its protein is CASAPTGVARGGEFF.